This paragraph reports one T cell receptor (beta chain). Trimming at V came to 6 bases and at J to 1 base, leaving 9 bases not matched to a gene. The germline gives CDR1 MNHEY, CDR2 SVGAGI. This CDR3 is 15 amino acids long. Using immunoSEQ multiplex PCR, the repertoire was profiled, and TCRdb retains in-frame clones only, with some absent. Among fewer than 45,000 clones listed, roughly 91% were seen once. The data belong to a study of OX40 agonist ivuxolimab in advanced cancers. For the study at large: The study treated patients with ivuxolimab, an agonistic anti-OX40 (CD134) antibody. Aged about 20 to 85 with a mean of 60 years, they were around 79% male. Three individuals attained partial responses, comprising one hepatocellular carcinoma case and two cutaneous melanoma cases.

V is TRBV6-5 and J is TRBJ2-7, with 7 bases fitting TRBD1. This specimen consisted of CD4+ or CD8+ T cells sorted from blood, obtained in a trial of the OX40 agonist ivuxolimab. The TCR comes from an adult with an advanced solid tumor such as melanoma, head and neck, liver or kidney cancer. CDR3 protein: CASRPDGQVSYEQYF. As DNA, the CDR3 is TGTGCCAGCAGACCCGATGGACAGGTATCCTACGAGCAGTACTTC.